These 4 T cell receptor beta chains share one sample of origin, sequenced in a study of blood T cell repertoires in COVID-19. Measured with immunoSEQ multiplex PCR; TCRdb has only the in-frame clones, and not every one. The sample records 100,000 or so clones, 70% to 80% being singletons. Sequenced material: peripheral blood. These receptor sequences come from a man between 65 and 85 years old with active or convalescent COVID-19.

The gene calls are TRBV30 and TRBJ1-4, with TRBD1 matching 9 bases. The CDR3 sequence is 16 residues long. V was pared by 2 bases and J by 7 bases, with 11 bases of the junction left unmatched. Germline V gene lookup returns CDR1 GTSNPN and CDR2 SVGIG (reference sequence). CDR3 amino acids: CAWSSKTGGSGEKLFF. The DNA of the CDR3 is TGTGCCTGGAGTTCAAAGACAGGGGGGTCTGGTGAAAAACTGTTTTTT.

V is TRBV9 and J is TRBJ2-2; TRBD2 matches at 12 bases. The germline CDR1 and CDR2 sequences are SGDLS and YYNGEE. J gave up 5 bases and V 3 bases, and 5 bases lay outside the gene matches. There are 16 residues in the CDR3. CDR3: CASSGTSGRRTGELFF. CDR3 DNA sequence: TGTGCCAGCAGCGGAACTAGCGGGAGGCGGACCGGGGAGCTGTTTTTT.

The chain recombines TRBV24-1 with TRBJ2-2; 8 nucleotides line up with TRBD1. Germline-derived CDR1 and CDR2 are KGHDR and SFDVKD. This CDR3 region has 16 residues. V gave up 6 bases and J gave up 4 bases; unmatched junction bases: 9. The CDR3 DNA is TGTGCCACCAGTTATCTGGACAGGGTTATCACCGGGGAGCTGTTTTTT. Its protein is CATSYLDRVITGELFF.

This clone came up a few times. In the same sample, other DNA sequences code for this CDR3. V and J are TRBV19 and TRBJ1-5; D is possibly TRBD1 (5 bases). V was trimmed by 1 base and J by 7 bases, leaving 11 bases between them. In germline, CDR1 is LNHDA, CDR2 SQIVND (reference sequence). This CDR3 has 14 residues. CDR3 in DNA: TGTGCCAGTAGTATAGTAAGGGGAGGACAGCCCCAGCATTTT. This codes for CASSIVRGGQPQHF.